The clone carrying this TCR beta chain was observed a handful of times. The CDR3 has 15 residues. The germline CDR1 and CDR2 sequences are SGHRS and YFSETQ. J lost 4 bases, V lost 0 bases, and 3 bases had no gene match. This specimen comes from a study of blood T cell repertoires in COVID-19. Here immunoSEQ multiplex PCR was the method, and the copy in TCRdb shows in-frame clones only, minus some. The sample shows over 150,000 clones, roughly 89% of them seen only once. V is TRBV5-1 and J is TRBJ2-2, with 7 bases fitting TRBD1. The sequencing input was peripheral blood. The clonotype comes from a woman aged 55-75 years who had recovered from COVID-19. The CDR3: CASSLVRQGTGELFF. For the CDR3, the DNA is TGCGCCAGCAGCTTGGTTCGACAGGGCACCGGGGAGCTGTTTTTT.